These 16 T cell receptor beta chains share one sample of origin, sequenced in a study of Graves' ophthalmopathy and Graves' hyperthyroidism. The TCR beta CDR3 regions underwent amplification from RNA transcripts. RT-PCR was first run with HTBI primers, then multiplex PCR in a second round. TCRdb used MiXCR to reprocess the multiplex PCR reads, holding one entry per CDR3 protein. Of hundreds of thousands of distinct CDR3 sequences in the sample, 40% are singletons; the top ten hold 44%. The sequenced sample was peripheral blood. The receptors originated from an adult man with Graves' ophthalmopathy.

This clonotype was observed a single time. V and J are TRBV7-9 and TRBJ2-6, with 7 positions matching TRBD2. Losses at the gene ends were 6 bases for V and 3 bases for J; bases not matched to a gene: 8. This CDR3 is 16 amino acids long. Germline assignment: CDR1 SEHNR and CDR2 FQNEAQ (reference sequence). The chain's CDR3 is CASSSFGTNGANVLTF. The CDR3 DNA reads as TGTGCCAGCAGTTCTTTCGGGACTAATGGGGCCAACGTCCTGACTTTC.

This chain joins TRBV10-2 and TRBJ2-5; 9 bases map to TRBD2. This CDR3 is 14 amino acids long. The trim removed 1 base at V and 5 bases at J, leaving 2 bases unmatched. CDR1 is WSHSY, CDR2 SAAADI, per germline. The CDR3 DNA follows: TGCGCCAGCAGTGAGTTGCTAGCGGGGGAGACCCAGTACTTC. Translation: CASSELLAGETQYF.

The V call is TRBV20-1, the J call TRBJ1-2; 7 positions match TRBD1. There are 13 residues in the CDR3. J was trimmed by 3 bases and V by 5 bases; bases with no gene match: 6. CDR1 and CDR2 (germline): DFQATT, SNEGSKA (reference sequence). The DNA for the CDR3 is TGCAGTGCTCGCGACAGGGAGGACTATGGCTACACCTTC. It is translated as CSARDREDYGYTF.

This clonotype has just one count. One junction end does not reproduce the germline sequence, and a read error may be involved. The V call is TRBV10-3, the J call TRBJ2-7; 7 bases line up with TRBD2. The CDR3 totals 19 residues. In germline, CDR1 is ENHRY, CDR2 SYGVKD. The CDR3 sequence is CASSTSPGEGHLYPYEQYF. CDR3 DNA sequence: TGTGCCAGCAGTACATCCCCGGGGGAGGGGCACCTGTATCCCTACGAGCAGTACTTC.

This chain joins TRBV7-9 and TRBJ2-5; tentatively, D is TRBD1 (6 bases). CDR3 length equals 13 residues. V was pared by 5 bases and J by 6 bases, with 13 bases between. Germline loops: CDR1 SEHNR, CDR2 FQNEAQ (reference sequence). CDR3 amino acids: CASSPGEFKTQYF. The CDR3 bases are TGTGCCAGCAGCCCAGGGGAGTTCAAGACCCAGTACTTC.

This clonotype was observed a handful of times. Written as DNA, the CDR3 is TGTGCCAGCACCGACCGTTCCGAGACCGGGGAGCTGTTTTTT. Translation: CASTDRSETGELFF. V usage is TRBV25-1 and J usage is TRBJ2-2; D gene ambiguous. This CDR3 contains 14 residues. Trimming left V 7 bases short and J 5 bases short, with 14 bases between. CDR1 and CDR2 (germline): MGHDK, SYGVNS.

The chain uses TRBV7-9 and TRBJ1-2; 7 bases match TRBD1. The CDR3 is made up of 15 amino acids. CDR1 is SEHNR and CDR2 is FQNEAQ in the germline V gene (reference sequence). V gave up 1 base and J gave up 5 bases; unmatched junction bases: 7. The CDR3 region has the DNA TGTGCCAGCAGCTTAGTAGGAGGGGGCCATTATGGCTACACCTTC. Translated, it gives CASSLVGGGHYGYTF.

The chain has TRBV15 and TRBJ1-2; possibly TRBD1 for D (5 bases). The CDR3 loop spans 13 amino acids. CDR1 is LNHNV, CDR2 YYDKDF, per germline (reference sequence). Trimming removed 1 base at V and 12 bases at J, with 15 bases between. The CDR3 nucleotides are TGTGCCACCAGCAGAGGCGACGACAGCGCGAACACCTTC. Its protein is CATSRGDDSANTF.

V and J are TRBV2 and TRBJ1-1; TRBD1 agrees at 7 bases. Trimming took 10 bases from V and 0 from J; bases not matched to a gene: 11. Germline CDR1 and CDR2: SNHLY and FYNNEI. This CDR3 is built from 15 residues. The CDR3, as DNA: TGTGCCATTACGCTAAGGACAGGAATGAACACTGAAGCTTTCTTT. Amino acid sequence: CAITLRTGMNTEAFF.

This clonotype was seen repeatedly, ten times or more. The chain is built from TRBV2 and TRBJ2-5; 12 nucleotides match TRBD2. V gave up 7 bases and J gave up 2 bases; unmatched junction bases: 2. Germline V gene lookup returns CDR1 SNHLY and CDR2 FYNNEI. The CDR3 loop spans 14 amino acids. CDR3 region: CASTGLAGQETQYF. CDR3 coding DNA: TGTGCCAGCACCGGACTAGCGGGACAAGAGACCCAGTACTTC.

The table lists this clonotype with a few counts. The chain couples TRBV20-1 to TRBJ2-7; 7 nucleotides agree with TRBD1. There are 14 residues in the CDR3. The germline gives CDR1 DFQATT, CDR2 SNEGSKA (reference sequence). J gave up 2 bases and V 6 bases, and 10 bases lay outside the gene matches. CDR3 nucleotides: TGCAGTGCAACCGAGGGACAGTCAACCTACGAGCAGTACTTC. As protein: CSATEGQSTYEQYF.

Many counts were recorded for this clonotype. The rearrangement uses TRBV6-4 and TRBJ1-1; TRBD1 matches at 9 bases. V lost 6 bases, J lost 10 bases, and 9 bases stayed unmatched. CDR1 and CDR2 (germline): MRHNA, SNTAGT. The CDR3 has 13 residues. As DNA, the CDR3 is TGTGCCAGCAGCGTATACAGGGGGCAGGCAGCTTTCTTT. This translates into CASSVYRGQAAFF.

There are a few counts of this clonotype. V gene TRBV5-8 combines with J gene TRBJ2-2; D ambiguous. CDR3 size: 13 residues. With 2 bases removed from V and 8 bases from J, the gap between germline ends came to 10 bases. From germline, CDR1 is SGHTS and CDR2 YDEGEE. CDR3 DNA: TGTGCCAGCAGCTTAGGAGCCAGGGGGGAGCTGTTTTTT. As protein: CASSLGARGELFF.

As to this clonotype: A read error may account for a junction end that differs from germline. This sequence joins TRBV14 and TRBJ2-5, with D unclear. The CDR3 spans 16 residues. Germline lookup yields CDR1 SGHDN and CDR2 FVKESK. The DNA for the CDR3 is TGTGCCAGCAGCCAAGGTCCAGTCCAACCGCAAGAGACCCGGTACTTC. Amino acids: CASSQGPVQPQETRYF.

J is TRBJ1-2 and V is TRBV11-1; D gene unclear. The V end was cut by 5 bases, the J end by 5 bases, with 12 bases between. CDR1 is SGHAT, CDR2 FQDESV, per germline (reference sequence). The CDR3 is 13 residues long. CDR3 sequence: CASSRRTLYGYTF. The DNA for the CDR3 is TGTGCCAGCAGCCGCCGGACCCTATATGGCTACACCTTC.

The chain links TRBV2 to TRBJ1-2; 10 nucleotides agree with TRBD1. Per germline, CDR1 SNHLY and CDR2 FYNNEI. The CDR3 totals 15 residues. V lost 5 bases, J lost 4 bases, and 7 bases stayed unmatched. CDR3 amino acids: CASSLDRGRSYGYTF. The DNA for the CDR3 is TGTGCCAGCAGTTTAGACAGGGGGCGTAGCTATGGCTACACCTTC.